Below, one TCR beta chain is given with its context. The antigen is unknown. The read falls 3 residues short of the CDR3 end, and the missing part is taken from the germline J gene. Genomic DNA, averaging around 1,200 ng per sample, yielded TCR beta CDR3 via immunoSEQ. Libraries were prepared by immunoSEQ multiplex PCR; TCRdb keeps only in-frame clonotypes and omits some of them. The listing records 20,000 to 25,000 clones. Per the germline V gene, CDR1 is ENHRY and CDR2 is SYGVKD. V dropped 6 bases and J dropped 1 base, with 16 bases sitting between them. The CDR3 contains 16 residues. This sample is part of a study of T cells in women clearing cervical HPV infection. Regarding the study as a whole: Controls had more TRBV6-7 (about 0.16%) than cases (roughly 0.11%).

The sample comprised blood buffy coat. The sequence derives from a woman between 18 and 70 years old with a cervical HPV16 infection that either progressed to CIN3+ or cleared (not recorded which). The V and J genes are TRBV10-3 and TRBJ2-1, with a possible D match to TRBD2 (6 bases). The sequenced CDR3 bases are TGTGCCATCAGCTCTGGGGGGTCAGCTTCCTACAATGAG. Its protein product is CAISSGGSASYNE. The full CDR3 reads CAISSGGSASYNEQFF.